These T cell receptor beta chains were read from a single sample in a study of blood T cells in healthy people across ages. TCRdb ran MiXCR on the 5' RACE reads and lists one entry per CDR3 protein. This repertoire shows approximately 1.5 million distinct CDR3 sequences, around 36% found once; its top ten account for around 10%. What was sequenced was blood. These receptors all stem from a woman aged 30 to 39 in good health. Both conserved end residues are part of each CDR3. A D gene is named only where the DNA matches it firmly. Clone sizes are given selectively: once, few, many, or a class where the clone is expanded.

>TRBJ1-4|TRBV4-2|NA|NA
TGTGCCAGCAGCCAAGAAGCGCAGCTTGAAAAACTGTTTTTT
CASSQEAQLEKLFF
>TRBJ1-1|TRBV10-3|TRBD1|NA
TGTGCCATCAGTGCCGGAGTGTCAGGGGGTACTGAAGCTTTCTTT
CAISAGVSGGTEAFF
>TRBJ1-1|TRBV5-5|NA|few
TGTGCCAGCAGCTACGGGACACCTGAGTACACTGAAGCTTTCTTT
CASSYGTPEYTEAFF
>TRBJ2-1|TRBV20-1|NA|NA
TGCAGTGCTAGTGCCGGAGAGGGACTCAATGAGCAGTTCTTC
CSASAGEGLNEQFF
>TRBJ2-5|TRBV2|TRBD2|many
TGTGCCAGCAGCGGCGGACTAGCGGAGACCCAGTACTTC
CASSGGLAETQYF
>TRBJ2-3|TRBV12-3/TRBV12-4|NA|NA
TGTGCCAGCATGGGGGTGGGGGGACAAAGCACAGATACGCAGTATTTT
CASMGVGGQSTDTQYF
>TRBJ2-2|TRBV24-1|TRBD2|NA
TGTGCCACCAGTGATTTGCCTGGTCTAGCGGAGGGGAACACCGGGGAGCTGTTTTTT
CATSDLPGLAEGNTGELFF
>TRBJ2-1|TRBV6-6|NA|NA
TGTGCCAGCAGTTATGGGCACGGGTCCACCTACAATGAGCAGTTCTTC
CASSYGHGSTYNEQFF
>TRBJ2-3|TRBV5-4|NA|NA
TGTGCCAGCAGCTTGGATCCCCTAGCAACAGATACGCAGTATTTT
CASSLDPLATDTQYF
>TRBJ2-1|TRBV7-9|NA|few
TGTGCCAGCAGCTTTTTAGAGTACAATGAGCAGTTCTTC
CASSFLEYNEQFF
>TRBJ2-1|TRBV2|NA|many
TGTGCCAGCAGGGGAGGCAATGAGCAGTTCTTC
CASRGGNEQFF
>TRBJ1-1|TRBV7-9|NA|few
TGTGCCAGCAGCTGGGCTTGGGACAAGGGAACGAACACTGAAGCTTTCTTT
CASSWAWDKGTNTEAFF
>TRBJ2-1|TRBV6-6|NA|NA
TGTGCCAGCAGTTGGGTGGGACCGCCGGGGGTTGAGCAGTTCTTC
CASSWVGPPGVEQFF
>TRBJ2-6|TRBV9|NA|NA
TGTGCCAGCAGCGTAGCTAGGGGGACTGGGGCCAACGTCCTGACTTTC
CASSVARGTGANVLTF
>TRBJ2-7|TRBV4-1|TRBD2|NA
TGCGCCAGCAGCCAAGGGCCCCTAGCGGACTACGAGCAGTACTTC
CASSQGPLADYEQYF
>TRBJ2-7|TRBV20-1|NA|NA
TGCAGTGCTAGATCCGGACCCCTTACCTACGAGCAGTACTTC
CSARSGPLTYEQYF
>TRBJ2-5|TRBV30|NA|many
TGTGCCTGGAGTGTGCAAGAGACCCAGTACTTC
CAWSVQETQYF
>TRBJ1-2|TRBV7-7|NA|NA
TGTGCCAGCGCCCCCTCGGAGTATACCCAATATGGCTACACCTTC
CASAPSEYTQYGYTF
>TRBJ2-2|TRBV4-1|NA|NA
TGCGCCAGCAGCCAAGGAAGGGGTCCAGGGATCGGGGAGCTGTTTTTT
CASSQGRGPGIGELFF
>TRBJ2-3|TRBV4-2|NA|NA
TGTGCCAGCAGCCAAGAGCAAGCCTTGGGGACAGATACGCAGTATTTT
CASSQEQALGTDTQYF
>TRBJ2-1|TRBV2|NA|NA
TGTGCCAGCAGGCAGGTGAATGAGCAGTTCTTC
CASRQVNEQFF
>TRBJ2-2|TRBV5-1|NA|NA
TGCGCCAGCAGCTGGACTCCGGGCAGAACCGGGGAGCTGTTTTTT
CASSWTPGRTGELFF
>TRBJ2-3|TRBV7-8|NA|NA
TGTGCCAGCAGCTTAGCGATGAAGGGAACAGATACGCAGTATTTT
CASSLAMKGTDTQYF
>TRBJ2-3|TRBV7-2|NA|NA
TGTGCCAGCAGTTTTACAGGACGTACAGATACGCAGTATTTT
CASSFTGRTDTQYF
>TRBJ1-1|TRBV4-1|NA|NA
TGCGCCAGCAGCCAAGTTGTGAACACTGTAGCTTTCTTT
CASSQVVNTVAFF